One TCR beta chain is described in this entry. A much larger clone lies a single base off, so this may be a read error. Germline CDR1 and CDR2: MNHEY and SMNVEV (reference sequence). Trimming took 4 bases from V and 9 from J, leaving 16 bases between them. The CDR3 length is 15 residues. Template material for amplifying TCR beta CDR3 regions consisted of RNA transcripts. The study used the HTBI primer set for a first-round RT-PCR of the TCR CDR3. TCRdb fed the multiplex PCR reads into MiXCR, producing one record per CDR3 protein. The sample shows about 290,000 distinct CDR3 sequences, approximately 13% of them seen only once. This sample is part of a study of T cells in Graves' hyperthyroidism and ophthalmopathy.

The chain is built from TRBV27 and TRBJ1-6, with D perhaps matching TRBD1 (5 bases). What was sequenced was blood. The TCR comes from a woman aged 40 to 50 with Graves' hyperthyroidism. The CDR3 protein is CASSSQGQSGSPLHF. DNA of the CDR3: TGTGCCAGCAGTTCCCAGGGCCAGAGTGGTTCACCCCTCCACTTT.